Shown below are 12 T cell receptor beta chains from a single sample sequenced in a study of T cell repertoires in cytomegalovirus infection. No cognate antigen is known for these TCRs. TCRdb re-derived calls from the reads in MiXCR, one entry per CDR3 protein. The sample lists 900,000 to 950,000 distinct CDR3 sequences; around 30% were seen once. This material consisted of cultured CD8+ T cells from PBMCs, taken from culture after CMV antigen stimulation. The receptor source for this set is a human donor in good health (CMV status not recorded). Some clones in this sample may be carry-over from other donors' samples.

This clonotype was seen only a few times. The V gene is TRBV4-3, the J gene TRBJ1-1, with TRBD1 identical over 7 bases. Germline lookup yields CDR1 LGHNA and CDR2 YSLEER. V gave up 1 base and J gave up 6 bases; unmatched junction bases: 8. The CDR3 is 15 residues long. The CDR3 DNA reads as TGCGCCAGCAGCCAAGGCCTCACAGGGGCGGCTGAAGCTTTCTTT. Its protein product is CASSQGLTGAAEAFF.

This sequence joins TRBV29-1 and TRBJ2-3, with D hard to call. V was clipped by 4 bases and J by 4 bases, with 12 bases between them. This CDR3 comprises 13 residues. Germline V lookup: CDR1 SQVTM, CDR2 ANQGSEA. The CDR3 spells CSVVGLWSDTQYF. CDR3 nucleotides: TGCAGCGTTGTCGGATTATGGTCAGATACGCAGTATTTT.

This clonotype was picked up many times. The CDR3 spells CASSFNYRNSGANVLTF. The DNA of the CDR3 is TGTGCCAGCAGTTTTAATTACAGGAACTCTGGGGCCAACGTCCTGACTTTC. V gene TRBV12-3 or TRBV12-4 combines with J gene TRBJ2-6; tentative D call: TRBD1 (5 bases). Deletions cut 3 bases from V and 0 bases from J, with 12 bases between. The CDR3 length is 17 residues.

This clonotype was recorded many times. This chain joins TRBV7-2 and TRBJ2-1; 9 bases fit TRBD2. Unmatched junction bases numbered 2, after V lost 8 bases and J lost 0 bases. The CDR3 extends over 14 amino acids. Germline V gene data show CDR1 as SGHTA and CDR2 as FQGNSA. CDR3 amino acids: CASGAGGSYNEQFF. The DNA for the CDR3 is TGTGCCAGCGGAGCGGGGGGCTCCTACAATGAGCAGTTCTTC. Full variable domain (missing parts from reference TRBV7-2 and TRBJ2-1): GAGVSQSPSNKVTEKGKDVELRCDPISGHTALYWYRQSLGQGLEFLIYFQGNSAPDKSGLPSDRFSAERTGGSVSTLTIQRTQQEDSAVYLCASGAGGSYNEQFFGPGTRLTVL.

V and J are TRBV27 and TRBJ1-2; the D is unclear. Germline V gene lookup returns CDR1 MNHEY and CDR2 SMNVEV (reference sequence). Trimming cost V 5 bases and J 5 bases, with 18 bases left between them. The CDR3 spans 15 residues. CDR3 DNA sequence: TGTGCCAGCAGTGCCGGAACACAGACTCCTTATGGCTACACCTTC. Protein sequence: CASSAGTQTPYGYTF.

The chain links TRBV6-5 to TRBJ1-3; TRBD1 matches at 10 bases. The germline V gene has CDR1 MNHEY and CDR2 SVGAGI. The V segment lost 5 bases and the J segment 0 bases; nucleotides outside the gene matches: 13. The CDR3 extends over 19 amino acids. CDR3 nucleotide sequence: TGTGCCAGCAGTGGGACAGGGGAAGGCCCATACATCTCTGGAAACACCATATATTTT. Protein sequence: CASSGTGEGPYISGNTIYF.

In this sample, this clonotype turned up many times. This chain joins TRBV7-2 and TRBJ2-1, with D maybe TRBD1 (6 bases). The CDR3 spans 12 residues. Germline-derived CDR1 and CDR2 are SGHTA and FQGNSA. V gave up 4 bases and J gave up 5 bases, with 6 bases separating them. DNA of the CDR3: TGTGCCAGCAGCTGGACAGACAATGAGCAGTTCTTC. As protein: CASSWTDNEQFF. The variable domain in full, completed from reference TRBV7-2 and TRBJ2-1, reads GAGVSQSPSNKVTEKGKDVELRCDPISGHTALYWYRQSLGQGLEFLIYFQGNSAPDKSGLPSDRFSAERTGGSVSTLTIQRTQQEDSAVYLCASSWTDNEQFFGPGTRLTVL.

This chain connects TRBV7-9 to TRBJ1-5; no definite D call. Trimming pared 5 bases from V and 5 bases from J, leaving 7 bases between. The CDR3 runs 12 residues. CDR1 is SEHNR, CDR2 FQNEAQ, per germline (reference sequence). The CDR3 is CASSTRDQPQHF. The DNA for the CDR3 is TGTGCCAGCAGCACTCGAGATCAGCCCCAGCATTTT.

V gene TRBV12-3 or TRBV12-4 combines with J gene TRBJ1-2; no clear D. This CDR3 is built from 15 residues. V was pared by 5 bases and J by 4 bases, with 17 bases between. Written as DNA, the CDR3 is TGTGCCAGCAGTCCCGGGTCCCCTACCCTCTATGGCTACACCTTC. Amino acids: CASSPGSPTLYGYTF.

This clonotype was seen more than once but under ten times. V and J are TRBV12-3 or TRBV12-4 and TRBJ2-1, with TRBD2 matching 9 bases. Trimming took 6 bases from V and 4 from J; bases not matched to a gene: 13. This CDR3 is built from 17 residues. The CDR3: CASSRGGVSTLYNEQFF. The CDR3 DNA sequence: TGTGCCAGCAGCCGCGGGGGGGTCAGTACACTATACAATGAGCAGTTCTTC.

This clonotype was seen a few times. The rearrangement uses TRBV4-1 and TRBJ2-2, with 7 bases aligning to TRBD2. J was trimmed by 5 bases and V by 0 bases; bases with no gene match: 9. Per the germline V gene, CDR1 is MGHRA and CDR2 is YSYEKL. CDR3 length equals 17 residues. The chain's CDR3 is CASSQDLSGAWTGELFF. As DNA, the CDR3 is TGCGCCAGCAGCCAAGATTTGAGCGGGGCGTGGACCGGGGAGCTGTTTTTT.

The chain uses TRBV19 and TRBJ1-1; TRBD1 is a possible D gene (6 bases). The CDR3 is 14 residues long. Germline V gene lookup returns CDR1 LNHDA and CDR2 SQIVND (reference sequence). Trimming left V 6 bases short and J 1 base short, with 12 bases between. The CDR3 coding sequence is TGTGCCAGTAGCCGGGACATTCCGAACACTGAAGCTTTCTTT. This translates into CASSRDIPNTEAFF.